One sample yielded the 15 T cell receptor beta chains listed below, sequenced in a study of Graves' ophthalmopathy and Graves' hyperthyroidism. The study amplified TCR beta CDR3 regions using RNA transcripts. The library came from an HTBI-primed first-round RT-PCR and a second-round multiplex PCR. TCRdb passed the multiplex PCR reads through MiXCR, listing each CDR3 protein once. Of around 400,000 distinct CDR3 sequences listed, approximately 20% are singletons. Sequenced input: peripheral blood. The receptors stem from a woman between 18 and 29 years old with Graves' ophthalmopathy.

This clonotype was seen at least ten times. V and J are TRBV2 and TRBJ1-1, with TRBD1 identical over 9 bases. Per the germline V gene, CDR1 is SNHLY and CDR2 is FYNNEI. Trimming cost V 8 bases and J 5 bases; bases outside gene matches: 6. This CDR3 region has 13 residues. DNA for the CDR3: TGTGCCAGCCTGGACAGGGGTGATACTGAAGCTTTCTTT. It translates to CASLDRGDTEAFF.

There are many counts of this clonotype. The rearrangement uses TRBV6-1 and TRBJ2-6; 7 bases line up with TRBD1. Germline V gives CDR1 MNHNS, CDR2 SASEGT. The CDR3 extends over 19 amino acids. The J segment lost 0 bases and the V segment lost 1 base, leaving 9 bases of the junction unmatched. DNA of the CDR3: TGTGCCAGCAGTGAAGATACCGGGACAGTGAACTCTGGGGCCAACGTCCTGACTTTC. It specifies CASSEDTGTVNSGANVLTF.

Ten or more counts support this clonotype. V and J are TRBV6-2 or TRBV6-3 and TRBJ2-7; 9 bases are shared with TRBD1. V was pared by 7 bases and J by 1 base, with 17 bases of the junction left unmatched. The CDR3 spans 18 residues. Germline V gene lookup returns CDR1 MNHEY and CDR2 SVGEGT. The CDR3 DNA reads TGTGCCAGCACCCTGGGGAGCGGACAGGGGCCTCCTTCCTACGAGCAGTACTTC. Protein product: CASTLGSGQGPPSYEQYF.

At least ten counts were recorded for this clonotype. The chain combines TRBV6-5 with TRBJ2-5, with 10 bases matching TRBD2. CDR3 length: 16 residues. The ends lost 6 bases at V and 0 bases at J; junction bases unmatched: 7. CDR1 and CDR2 (germline): MNHEY, SVGAGI. The CDR3 spells CASSPLGLAHQETQYF. The CDR3 nucleotides read TGTGCCAGCAGCCCCCTGGGACTAGCGCACCAAGAGACCCAGTACTTC.

This clonotype was counted ten times or more. The chain recombines TRBV4-1 with TRBJ2-2; 7 bases line up with TRBD2. V was clipped by 4 bases and J by 6 bases; unmatched bases: 11. From germline, CDR1 is MGHRA and CDR2 YSYEKL. The CDR3 totals 16 residues. CDR3 nucleotide sequence: TGCGCCAGCAGCCCCCTGGGCAGGGAGGGTGCCGGGGAGCTGTTTTTT. Translated: CASSPLGREGAGELFF.

At least ten counts were recorded for this clonotype. J is TRBJ2-7 and V is TRBV7-8, with TRBD2 matching over 7 bases. This CDR3 region has 14 residues. The V and J ends lost 1 base and 2 bases, in that order; junction bases with no gene match: 2. The germline gives CDR1 SGHVS, CDR2 FQNEAQ. The DNA of the CDR3 is TGTGCCAGCAGCTTAGGGCGGGAGACCTACGAGCAGTACTTC. This codes for CASSLGRETYEQYF.

At least ten counts were recorded for this clonotype. This sequence joins TRBV30 and TRBJ2-5; the D is unclear. The germline gives CDR1 GTSNPN, CDR2 SVGIG (reference sequence). CDR3 length: 12 amino acids. With 3 bases removed from V and 0 bases from J, the gap between germline ends came to 5 bases. The CDR3 sequence is CAWRPHQETQYF. The CDR3 DNA reads TGTGCCTGGAGACCGCACCAAGAGACCCAGTACTTC.

This clonotype was seen ten or more times. The genes are TRBV6-1 and TRBJ2-5; 10 nucleotides agree with TRBD1. Looked up from germline, CDR1 is MNHNS and CDR2 is SASEGT. The CDR3 contains 15 residues. Trimming at V came to 7 bases and at J to 1 base, leaving 6 bases not matched to a gene. DNA for the CDR3: TGTGCCAGCACCAGACAGGGGGCTACCCAAGAGACCCAGTACTTC. This gives the protein CASTRQGATQETQYF.

This chain joins TRBV6-1 and TRBJ2-6; TRBD2 might be the D (6 bases). The CDR3 spans 15 residues. Trimming took off 4 bases at V and 4 bases at J, with 11 bases between the two ends. Germline lookup yields CDR1 MNHNS and CDR2 SASEGT. CDR3 DNA: TGTGCCAGCAGTGGTCGGGGGAACGGGGCCAACGTCCTGACTTTC. This translates into CASSGRGNGANVLTF.

This sequence joins TRBV6-4 and TRBJ1-6; 7 bases map to TRBD1. The CDR3 totals 14 residues. Germline V gene data show CDR1 as MRHNA and CDR2 as SNTAGT. The V gene end was trimmed by 5 bases and the J gene end by 8 bases; junction bases not matched to a gene: 6. CDR3 sequence: CASSRDSPDSPLHF. The CDR3 DNA sequence: TGTGCCAGCAGTAGGGACAGTCCTGATTCACCCCTCCACTTT.

This clonotype has ten or more counts. The chain joins TRBV5-1 to TRBJ1-2; tentative D call: TRBD1 (6 bases). Germline V CDR1 and CDR2: SGHRS, YFSETQ. V was pared by 2 bases and J by 6 bases, with 14 bases between. The CDR3 is made up of 14 amino acids. The CDR3 DNA reads TGCGCCAGCAGCTTCGCCCGGGACATAGATGGCTACACCTTC. Protein product: CASSFARDIDGYTF.

The V gene is TRBV12-3 or TRBV12-4, the J gene TRBJ1-1; 9 bases line up with TRBD1. Unmatched junction bases numbered 12, after V lost 6 bases and J lost 4 bases. The CDR3 has 16 residues. The CDR3 region is CASSSFGTGRGTEAFF. Here the CDR3 DNA reads TGTGCCAGCAGCTCGTTTGGGACAGGGCGTGGCACTGAAGCTTTCTTT.

This clonotype has at least ten counts. The chain recombines TRBV20-1 with TRBJ1-1, with unresolved D. Looked up from germline, CDR1 is DFQATT and CDR2 is SNEGSKA (reference sequence). This CDR3 has 11 residues. Trimming removed 6 bases from V and 7 bases from J, with 12 bases in between. The CDR3 bases are TGCAGTGCCTCGGACCCGGATGAAGCTTTCTTT. Translation: CSASDPDEAFF.

This clonotype was observed many times. The chain recombines TRBV6-5 with TRBJ2-5; possibly TRBD1 for D (6 bases). CDR3 size: 15 residues. Germline CDR1 is MNHEY and CDR2 is SVGAGI. The ends were cut back, 2 bases at V and 1 base at J, with 11 bases in the middle. The DNA of the CDR3 is TGTGCCAGCAGTTACCGACAGGAGATCCAAGAGACCCAGTACTTC. Protein product: CASSYRQEIQETQYF.

This clonotype has ten or more counts. J is TRBJ1-1 and V is TRBV28, with a possible D match to TRBD1 (6 bases). This CDR3 contains 15 residues. The V gene's germline CDR1 is MDHEN and CDR2 SYDVKM. The V gene lost 3 bases and the J gene lost 1 base, with 12 bases spanning the gap. The DNA of the CDR3 is TGTGCCAGCAGTTTGGGGGGCAAGTCGAACACTGAAGCTTTCTTT. Protein product: CASSLGGKSNTEAFF. The whole variable domain, filled in from reference TRBV28 and TRBJ1-1, reads DVKVTQSSRYLVKRTGEKVFLECVQDMDHENMFWYRQDPGLGLRLIYFSYDVKMKEKGDIPEGYSVSREKKERFSLILESASTNQTSMYLCASSLGGKSNTEAFFGQGTRLTVV.